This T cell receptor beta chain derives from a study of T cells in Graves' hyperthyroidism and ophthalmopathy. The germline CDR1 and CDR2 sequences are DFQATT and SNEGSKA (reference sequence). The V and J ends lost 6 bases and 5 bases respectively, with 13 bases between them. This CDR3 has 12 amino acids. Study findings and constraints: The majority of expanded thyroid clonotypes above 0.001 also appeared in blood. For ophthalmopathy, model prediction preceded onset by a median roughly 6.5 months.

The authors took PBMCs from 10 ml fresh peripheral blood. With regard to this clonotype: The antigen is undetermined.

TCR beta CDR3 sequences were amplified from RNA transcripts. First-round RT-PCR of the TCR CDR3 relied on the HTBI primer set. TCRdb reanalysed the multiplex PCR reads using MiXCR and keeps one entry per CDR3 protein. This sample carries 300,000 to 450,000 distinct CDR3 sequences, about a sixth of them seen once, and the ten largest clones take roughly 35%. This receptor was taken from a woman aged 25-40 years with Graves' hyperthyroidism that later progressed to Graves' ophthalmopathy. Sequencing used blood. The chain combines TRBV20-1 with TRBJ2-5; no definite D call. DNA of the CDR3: TGCAGTGCCGACGAGGCCGGGGAGACCCAGTACTTC. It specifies CSADEAGETQYF.